This T cell receptor (beta chain) was captured by sequencing in a study of TIL therapy for anti-PD-1-resistant metastatic lung cancer. Study-level information: Most patients had lung adenocarcinoma; four tumors were EGFR-mutant, two ALK-rearranged; half smoked currently or formerly.

Study-wide points: Many TIL product clones were absent from baseline tumor, suggesting clonal contraction.

The CDR3 consists of 16 residues. V dropped 0 bases and J dropped 1 base, with 12 bases sitting between them. Looked up from germline, CDR1 is LGHNA and CDR2 is YSLEER. Regarding this clone: Its antigen is undetermined.

Time point of the sample: pre-treatment sample, taken before nivolumab and TIL therapy. Pleural nodules or supraclavicular lymph nodes made up most of the excised metastases sampled. Progressing patients received lymphodepletion, expanded TIL infusion and IL-2. Stage 4 NSCLC adults joined between late 2017 and January 2020. This was the immunoSEQ v3 assay. The data were produced by immunoSEQ multiplex PCR, yet TCRdb's version contains in-frame clones alone and is incomplete. The table has 9,100 or so clones, roughly three quarters seen once. The receptor comes from a person aged 25-79 years with non-small cell lung cancer. This chain joins TRBV4-3 and TRBJ1-1; D gene unclear. Specimen: tumor tissue, collected at baseline. In DNA form, the CDR3 reads TGCGCCAGCAGCCAAGATCTACGAGCAGGGAACACTGAAGCTTTCTTT. Amino acids: CASSQDLRAGNTEAFF.